What follows are 8 T cell receptor beta chains derived from one specimen sequenced in a study of OX40 agonist ivuxolimab in advanced cancers. Repertoires were generated with immunoSEQ multiplex PCR, while TCRdb's copy carries only in-frame clones and drops some. The data contain some 50,000 clones, around 87% of them singletons. The source was CD4+ or CD8+ T cells sorted from blood, collected in a trial of the OX40 agonist ivuxolimab. These receptors were obtained from an adult with an advanced solid tumor such as melanoma, head and neck, liver or kidney cancer.

V usage is TRBV6-5 and J usage is TRBJ1-6, with TRBD1 matching 7 bases. Germline CDR1 MNHEY, CDR2 SVGAGI. The CDR3 covers 15 residues. V gave up 2 bases and J gave up 2 bases; unmatched junction bases: 0. This chain's CDR3 is CASSYGQAYNSPLHF. The CDR3 DNA reads as TGTGCCAGCAGTTACGGACAGGCCTATAATTCACCCCTCCACTTT.

The rearrangement uses TRBV7-8 and TRBJ1-5; maybe TRBD1 (6 bases). The CDR3 contains 18 residues. From germline, CDR1 is SGHVS and CDR2 FQNEAQ. Trimming cost V 1 base and J 2 bases, with 18 bases left between them. The CDR3 DNA sequence: TGTGCCAGCAGCTTAGAGTCTGTACGGGGACATCGCAATCAGCCCCAGCATTTT. This codes for CASSLESVRGHRNQPQHF.

The chain is built from TRBV2 and TRBJ2-3; D gene unclear. Trimming cost V 11 bases and J 1 base, with 7 bases left between them. CDR1 is SNHLY and CDR2 is FYNNEI in the germline V gene. This CDR3 has 11 amino acids. Here the CDR3 DNA reads TGTGCCGGAGAGGGCACAGATACGCAGTATTTT. Amino acids: CAGEGTDTQYF.

The rearrangement links TRBV28 to TRBJ1-2; D gene ambiguous. V lost 7 bases to trimming and J lost 5 bases, with 17 bases between them. The CDR3 has 14 amino acids. Germline values: CDR1 MDHEN, CDR2 SYDVKM. The CDR3 DNA is TGTGCCAGCACCATCACGGGATTAAGTTATGGCTACACCTTC. This codes for CASTITGLSYGYTF.

The chain carries TRBV6-1 and TRBJ1-5; D unclear. The CDR3 covers 15 residues. The germline V gene has CDR1 MNHNS and CDR2 SASEGT. Trimming shortened V by 7 bases and J by 1 base, and 14 bases separated the two germline ends. DNA for the CDR3: TGTGCCAGCATAAGAAAAGGGAACAGCAATCAGCCCCAGCATTTT. As protein: CASIRKGNSNQPQHF.

This chain connects TRBV6-6 to TRBJ1-5, with TRBD1 identical over 8 bases. Germline trimming cut 7 bases from V and 5 bases from J; bases unmatched to any gene: 7. In germline, CDR1 is MNHNY, CDR2 SVGAGI (reference sequence). The CDR3 covers 14 residues. CDR3 sequence reads: CASTRSRGHQPQHF. In DNA form, the CDR3 reads TGTGCCAGCACCCGGAGCAGGGGGCATCAGCCCCAGCATTTT.

This chain uses TRBV19 with TRBJ2-6, with D tentatively TRBD1 (5 bases). The CDR3 contains 16 residues. Germline loops: CDR1 LNHDA, CDR2 SQIVND (reference sequence). Trimming pared 5 bases from V and 0 bases from J, leaving 11 bases between. The CDR3 region is CASSASRDSGANVLTF. DNA of the CDR3: TGTGCCAGTAGTGCCTCCAGGGACTCTGGGGCCAACGTCCTGACTTTC. The variable domain in full, with the rest retrieved from reference TRBV19 and TRBJ2-6, is DGGITQSPKYLFRKEGQNVTLSCEQNLNHDAMYWYRQDPGQGLRLIYYSQIVNDFQKGDIAEGYSVSREKKESFPLTVTSAQKNPTAFYLCASSASRDSGANVLTFGAGSRLTVL.

CDR3 nucleotide sequence: TGTGCCAGCAGCGTTACCGGGACAGGGGACCAGCCCCAGCATTTT. Residues: CASSVTGTGDQPQHF. This rearrangement joins TRBV9 to TRBJ1-5, with 10 bases aligning to TRBD1. The CDR3 spans 15 residues. Per the germline V gene, CDR1 is SGDLS and CDR2 is YYNGEE. V was clipped by 2 bases and J by 7 bases; unmatched bases: 6.